The subject of this entry is one TCR beta chain. Its antigen is as yet unknown. This PCR relied on a set of 60 Vbeta primers and 13 Jbeta primers. Repertoires were generated with immunoSEQ multiplex PCR, while TCRdb's copy carries only in-frame clones and drops some. This sample has 200,000 to 250,000 clones, with 55% to 75% found just once. The source of the sample is a study of cytomegalovirus exposure and HLA in healthy donors. Findings of the study overall: Under in vitro conditions, three CMV-associated chains were confirmed as specific for CMV antigens. According to the study, some 160 TCR beta chains were cytomegalovirus-associated. It was in a later analysis that TCR association rates were seen to vary by HLA locus, highest for DRB1 and lowest for HLA-C.

This CDR3 comprises 14 residues. From germline, CDR1 is LNHDA and CDR2 SQIVND (reference sequence). The clonotype comes from a man aged 40-55 years in good health and CMV-seropositive. The gene calls are TRBV19 and TRBJ2-5; TRBD2 might be the D (5 bases). The end of the DNA aligns better with TRBJ2-7, so the J call may be wrong. Sample: PBMCs. CDR3 residues: CASSSSLGLYEQYF. DNA of the CDR3: TGTGCCAGTAGTTCCTCCTTAGGACTCTACGAGCAGTACTTC.